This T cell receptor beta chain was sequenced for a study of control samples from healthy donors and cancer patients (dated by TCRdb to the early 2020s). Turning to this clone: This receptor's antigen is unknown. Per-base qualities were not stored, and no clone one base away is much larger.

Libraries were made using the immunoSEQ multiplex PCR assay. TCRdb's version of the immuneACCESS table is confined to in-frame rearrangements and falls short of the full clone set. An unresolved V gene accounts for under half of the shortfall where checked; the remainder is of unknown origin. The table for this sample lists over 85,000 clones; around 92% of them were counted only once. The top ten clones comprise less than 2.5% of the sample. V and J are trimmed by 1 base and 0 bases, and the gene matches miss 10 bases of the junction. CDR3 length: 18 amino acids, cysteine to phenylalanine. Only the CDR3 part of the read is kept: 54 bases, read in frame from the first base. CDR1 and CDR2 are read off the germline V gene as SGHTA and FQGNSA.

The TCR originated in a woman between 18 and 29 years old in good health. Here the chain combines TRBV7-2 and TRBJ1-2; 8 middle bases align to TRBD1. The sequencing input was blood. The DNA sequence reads TGTGCCAGCAGCTTAGTGGGGACAGGAGACGTCACTAACTATGGCTACACCTTC. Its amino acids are CASSLVGTGDVTNYGYTF.